The source of this T cell receptor beta chain is a study of control samples from healthy donors and cancer patients. The length of the CDR3 is 15 residues. From germline, CDR1 is SNHLY and CDR2 FYNNEI. V dropped 8 bases and J dropped 4; count of bases not matched to a gene: 9. Generated by immunoSEQ multiplex PCR, the TCRdb table keeps only in-frame clones and is missing some. Counted here are fewer than 200,000 clones, about 95% occurring once; the ten biggest clones make up around 15%. The sequenced sample was PBMCs. The gene calls are TRBV2 and TRBJ2-3, with TRBD1 identical over 10 bases. The receptor was isolated from a man in his 60s with colorectal cancer. In nucleotides, the CDR3 is TGTGCCAGCTCGTTCCGGGACAGGGGATCAGATACGCAGTATTTT. Residues: CASSFRDRGSDTQYF.